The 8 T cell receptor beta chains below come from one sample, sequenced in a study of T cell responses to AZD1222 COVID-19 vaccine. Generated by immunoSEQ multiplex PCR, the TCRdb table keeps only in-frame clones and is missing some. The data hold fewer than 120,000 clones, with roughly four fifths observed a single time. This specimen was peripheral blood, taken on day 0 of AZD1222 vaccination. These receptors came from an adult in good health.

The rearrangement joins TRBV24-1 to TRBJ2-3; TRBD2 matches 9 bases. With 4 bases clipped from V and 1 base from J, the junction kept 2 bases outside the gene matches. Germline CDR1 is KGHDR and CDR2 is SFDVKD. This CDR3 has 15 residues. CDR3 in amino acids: CATSEGGGGTDTQYF. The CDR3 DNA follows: TGTGCCACCAGTGAGGGCGGGGGGGGCACAGATACGCAGTATTTT.

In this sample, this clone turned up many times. Here the CDR3 reads CASSLARGVNSPLHF. The CDR3 DNA is TGTGCCAGCAGCTTAGCTCGGGGGGTTAATTCACCCCTCCACTTT. The chain has TRBV7-8 and TRBJ1-6, with a possible D match to TRBD1 (5 bases). CDR3 length equals 15 residues. Per the germline V gene, CDR1 is SGHVS and CDR2 is FQNEAQ. V dropped 0 bases and J dropped 6 bases, with 9 bases sitting between them.

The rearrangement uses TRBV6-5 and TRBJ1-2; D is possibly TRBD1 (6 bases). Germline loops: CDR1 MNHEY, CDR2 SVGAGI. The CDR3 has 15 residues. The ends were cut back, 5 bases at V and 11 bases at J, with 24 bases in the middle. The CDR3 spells CASSLYRATSMLYTF. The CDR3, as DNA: TGTGCCAGCAGTCTCTACAGGGCGACCTCTATGCTGTACACCTTC.

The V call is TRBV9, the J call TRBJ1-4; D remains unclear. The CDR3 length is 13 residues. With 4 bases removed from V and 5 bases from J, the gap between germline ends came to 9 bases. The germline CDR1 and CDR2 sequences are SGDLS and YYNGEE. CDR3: CASSPRVNEKLFF. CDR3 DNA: TGTGCCAGCAGCCCCCGAGTGAATGAAAAACTGTTTTTT. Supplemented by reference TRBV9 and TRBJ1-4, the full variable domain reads DSGVTQTPKHLITATGQRVTLRCSPRSGDLSVYWYQQSLDQGLQFLIQYYNGEERAKGNILERFSAQQFPDLHSELNLSSLELGDSALYFCASSPRVNEKLFFGSGTQLSVL.

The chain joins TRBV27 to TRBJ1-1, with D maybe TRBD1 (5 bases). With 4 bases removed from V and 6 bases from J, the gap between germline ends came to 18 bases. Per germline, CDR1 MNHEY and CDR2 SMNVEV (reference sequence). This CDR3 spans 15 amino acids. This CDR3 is CASSSPRLTASEAFF. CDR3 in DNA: TGTGCCAGCAGTTCCCCTAGACTGACAGCTTCTGAAGCTTTCTTT.

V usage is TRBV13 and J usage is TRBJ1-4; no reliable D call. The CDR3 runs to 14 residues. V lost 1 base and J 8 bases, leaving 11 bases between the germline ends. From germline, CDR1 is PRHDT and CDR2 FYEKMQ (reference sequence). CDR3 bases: TGTGCCAGCAGCTTAGTCCGAGGATCGGAAAAACTGTTTTTT. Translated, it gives CASSLVRGSEKLFF.

This CDR3 reads CASSDQNWGTEAFF. The CDR3 bases are TGCGCCAGCAGTGACCAAAACTGGGGGACTGAAGCTTTCTTT. The chain has TRBV10-2 and TRBJ1-1; weak D call: TRBD1 (5 bases). Trimming pared 3 bases from V and 5 bases from J, leaving 13 bases between. Germline assignment: CDR1 WSHSY and CDR2 SAAADI. The CDR3 totals 14 residues.

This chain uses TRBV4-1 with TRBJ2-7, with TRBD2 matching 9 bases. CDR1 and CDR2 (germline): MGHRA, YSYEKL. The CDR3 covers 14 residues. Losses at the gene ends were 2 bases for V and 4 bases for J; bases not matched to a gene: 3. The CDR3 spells CASSQIAGVYEQYF. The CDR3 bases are TGCGCCAGCAGCCAAATAGCGGGAGTGTACGAGCAGTACTTC.